One TCR beta chain is described in this entry. This specimen comes from a study of shared T cell receptors in the human thymus. Germline V CDR1 and CDR2: SGHTA, FQGNSA. CDR3 length: 15 residues. Trimming cost V 5 bases and J 5 bases; bases outside gene matches: 4. The assay was immunoSEQ multiplex PCR, and TCRdb's table has in-frame clones only and misses some. The sample contains some 660,000 clones, more than 70% of which appear only once. This sample also belongs to another study, concerning human thymus T cells.

Material for sequencing was thymocytes. The clonotype comes from a boy under two years old with a congenital heart defect. This chain links TRBV7-2 with TRBJ2-1, with TRBD2 matching over 12 bases. This CDR3 reads CASSPRLAGDNEQFF. CDR3 in DNA: TGTGCCAGCAGCCCACGACTAGCGGGAGACAATGAGCAGTTCTTC.